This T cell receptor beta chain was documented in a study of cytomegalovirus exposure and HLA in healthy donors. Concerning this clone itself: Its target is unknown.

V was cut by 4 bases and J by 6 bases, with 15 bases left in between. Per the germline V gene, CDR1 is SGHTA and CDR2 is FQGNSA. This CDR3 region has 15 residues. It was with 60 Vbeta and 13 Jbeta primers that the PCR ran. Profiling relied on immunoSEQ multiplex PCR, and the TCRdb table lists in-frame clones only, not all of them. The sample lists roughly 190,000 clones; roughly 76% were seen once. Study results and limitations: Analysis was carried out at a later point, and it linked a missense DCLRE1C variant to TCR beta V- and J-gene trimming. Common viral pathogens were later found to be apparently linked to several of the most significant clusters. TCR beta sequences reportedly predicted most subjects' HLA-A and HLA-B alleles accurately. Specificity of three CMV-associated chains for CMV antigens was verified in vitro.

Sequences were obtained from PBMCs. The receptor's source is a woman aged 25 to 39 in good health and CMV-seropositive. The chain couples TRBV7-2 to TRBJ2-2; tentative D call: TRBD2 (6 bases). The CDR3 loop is CASSSGSLRPGELFF. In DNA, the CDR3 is TGTGCCAGCAGCTCCGGGAGCCTCCGGCCCGGGGAGCTGTTTTTT. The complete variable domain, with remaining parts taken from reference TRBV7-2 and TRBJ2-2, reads GAGVSQSPSNKVTEKGKDVELRCDPISGHTALYWYRQSLGQGLEFLIYFQGNSAPDKSGLPSDRFSAERTGGSVSTLTIQRTQQEDSAVYLCASSSGSLRPGELFFGEGSRLTVL.